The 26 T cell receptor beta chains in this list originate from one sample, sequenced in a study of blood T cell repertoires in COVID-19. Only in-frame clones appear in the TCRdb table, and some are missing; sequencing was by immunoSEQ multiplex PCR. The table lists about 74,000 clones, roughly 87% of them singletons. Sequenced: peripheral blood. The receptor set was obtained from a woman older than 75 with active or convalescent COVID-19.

CDR3 loop: CASSVQVGGAGDTQYF. The CDR3 nucleotides are TGCGCCAGCAGTGTTCAGGTCGGGGGGGCGGGAGATACGCAGTATTTT. The chain links TRBV10-1 to TRBJ2-3; 8 bases agree with TRBD2. In germline, CDR1 is WNHNN, CDR2 SYGVQD (reference sequence). CDR3 length: 16 residues. After removal of 4 bases from V and 5 bases from J, the junction contained 11 bases not matched to a gene.

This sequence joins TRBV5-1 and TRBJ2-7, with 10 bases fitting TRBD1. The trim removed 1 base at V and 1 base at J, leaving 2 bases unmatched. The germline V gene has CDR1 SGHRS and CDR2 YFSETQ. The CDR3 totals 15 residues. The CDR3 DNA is TGCGCCAGCAGCTTGTCGGGACAGGGGTCCTACGAGCAGTACTTC. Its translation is CASSLSGQGSYEQYF.

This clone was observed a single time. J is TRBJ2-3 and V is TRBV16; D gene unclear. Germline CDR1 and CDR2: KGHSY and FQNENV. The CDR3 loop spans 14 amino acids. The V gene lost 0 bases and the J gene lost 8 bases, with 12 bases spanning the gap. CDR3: CASSQSVTLSTQYF. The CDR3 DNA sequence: TGTGCCAGCAGCCAATCCGTCACTCTTAGTACGCAGTATTTT.

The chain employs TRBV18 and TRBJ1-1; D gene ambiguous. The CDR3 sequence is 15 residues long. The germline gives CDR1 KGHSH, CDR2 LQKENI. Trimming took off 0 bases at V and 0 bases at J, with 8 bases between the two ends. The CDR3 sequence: CASSPPGGLNTEAFF. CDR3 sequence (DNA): TGTGCCAGCTCACCACCGGGAGGGTTGAACACTGAAGCTTTCTTT.

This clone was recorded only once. The CDR3 here is CASSILGSYEKLFF. In DNA form, the CDR3 reads TGTGCCAGTAGTATCTTAGGGAGTTATGAAAAACTGTTTTTT. This chain joins TRBV19 and TRBJ1-4; D is undetermined. CDR1 is LNHDA and CDR2 is SQIVND in the germline V gene (reference sequence). The CDR3 has 14 residues. Trimming took off 3 bases at V and 6 bases at J, with 11 bases between the two ends.

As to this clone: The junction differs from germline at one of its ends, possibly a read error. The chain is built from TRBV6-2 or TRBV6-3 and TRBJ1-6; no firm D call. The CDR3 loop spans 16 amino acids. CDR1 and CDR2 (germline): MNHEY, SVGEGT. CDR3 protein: CASSHSAQITNSPLHF. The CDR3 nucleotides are TGTGCCAGCAGTCACTCAGCGCAGATAACTAATTCACCCCTCCACTTT.

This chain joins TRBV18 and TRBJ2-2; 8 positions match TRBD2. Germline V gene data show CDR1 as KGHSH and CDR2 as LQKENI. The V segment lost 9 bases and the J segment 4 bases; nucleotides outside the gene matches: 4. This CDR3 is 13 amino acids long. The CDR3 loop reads CASVSGGTGELFF. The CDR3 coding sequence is TGTGCCAGTGTGAGCGGGGGCACCGGGGAGCTGTTTTTT.

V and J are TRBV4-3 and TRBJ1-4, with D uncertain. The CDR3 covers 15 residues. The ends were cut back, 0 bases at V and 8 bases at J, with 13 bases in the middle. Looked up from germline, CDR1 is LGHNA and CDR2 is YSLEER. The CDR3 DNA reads TGCGCCAGCAGCCAAGATCTGGGTTGGGAGGAAAAACTGTTTTTT. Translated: CASSQDLGWEEKLFF.

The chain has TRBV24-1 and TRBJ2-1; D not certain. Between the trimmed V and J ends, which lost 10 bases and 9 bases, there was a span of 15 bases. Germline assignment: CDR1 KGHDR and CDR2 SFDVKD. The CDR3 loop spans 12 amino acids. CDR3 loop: CATDSRAGEQFF. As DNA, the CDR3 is TGTGCCACAGATTCCCGTGCCGGTGAGCAGTTCTTC.

The CDR3 loop is CASSPPDRGLFF. CDR3 bases: TGTGCCAGCAGCCCTCCCGACAGGGGACTGTTTTTT. The chain links TRBV5-8 to TRBJ1-4; 8 bases are shared with TRBD1. The trim removed 4 bases at V and 13 bases at J, leaving 6 bases unmatched. This CDR3 spans 12 amino acids. Germline assignment: CDR1 SGHTS and CDR2 YDEGEE.

CDR3 in DNA: TGTGCCAGCTTTAAGGGGGTGGCTAGCACAGATACGCAGTATTTT. The encoded protein is CASFKGVASTDTQYF. The chain couples TRBV6-1 to TRBJ2-3, with a weak D call TRBD1 (6 bases). V dropped 8 bases and J dropped 0 bases, with 15 bases sitting between them. This CDR3 has 15 residues. CDR1 is MNHNS, CDR2 SASEGT, per germline.

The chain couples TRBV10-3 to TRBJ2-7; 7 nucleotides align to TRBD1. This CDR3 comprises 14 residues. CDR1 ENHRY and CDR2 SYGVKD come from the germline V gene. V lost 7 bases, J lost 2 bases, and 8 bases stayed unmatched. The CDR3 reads CAIKTQGVAYEQYF. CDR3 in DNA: TGTGCCATCAAGACCCAGGGGGTAGCCTACGAGCAGTACTTC.

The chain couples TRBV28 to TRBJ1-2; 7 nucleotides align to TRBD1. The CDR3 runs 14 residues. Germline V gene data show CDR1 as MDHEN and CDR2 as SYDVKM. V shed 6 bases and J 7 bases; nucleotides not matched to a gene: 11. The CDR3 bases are TGTGCCAGCAGAAGGGACAGAGACGTGGGTGGCTACACCTTC. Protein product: CASRRDRDVGGYTF.

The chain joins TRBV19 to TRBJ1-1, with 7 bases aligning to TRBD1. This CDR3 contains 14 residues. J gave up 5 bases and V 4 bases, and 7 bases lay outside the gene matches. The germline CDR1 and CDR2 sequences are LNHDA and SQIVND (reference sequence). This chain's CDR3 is CASSTDRARTEAFF. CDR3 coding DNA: TGTGCCAGTAGTACCGACAGGGCAAGGACTGAAGCTTTCTTT.

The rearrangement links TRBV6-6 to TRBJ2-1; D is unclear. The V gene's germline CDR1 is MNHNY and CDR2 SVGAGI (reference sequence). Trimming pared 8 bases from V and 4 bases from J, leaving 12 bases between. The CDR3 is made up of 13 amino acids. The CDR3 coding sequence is TGTGCCAGCCGGGTCCGGCAATACAATGAGCAGTTCTTC. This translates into CASRVRQYNEQFF.

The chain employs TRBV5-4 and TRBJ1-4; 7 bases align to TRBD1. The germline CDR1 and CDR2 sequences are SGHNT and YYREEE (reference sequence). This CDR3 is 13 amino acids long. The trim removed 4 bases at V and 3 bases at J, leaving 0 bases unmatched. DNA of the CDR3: TGTGCCAGCAGCCAGGGGGCTAATGAAAAACTGTTTTTT. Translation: CASSQGANEKLFF.

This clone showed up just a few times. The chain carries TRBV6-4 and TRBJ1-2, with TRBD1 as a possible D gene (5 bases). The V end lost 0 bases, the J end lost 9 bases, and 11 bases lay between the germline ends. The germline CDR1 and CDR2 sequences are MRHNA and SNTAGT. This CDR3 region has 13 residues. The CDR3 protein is CASSDSWGSSYTF. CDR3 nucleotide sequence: TGTGCCAGCAGTGACTCGTGGGGCAGCAGCTACACCTTC.

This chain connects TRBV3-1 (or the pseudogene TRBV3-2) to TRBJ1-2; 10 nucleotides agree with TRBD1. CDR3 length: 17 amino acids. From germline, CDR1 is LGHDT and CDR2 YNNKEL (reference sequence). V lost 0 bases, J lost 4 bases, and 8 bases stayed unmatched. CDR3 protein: CASSQEWGTGAAYGYTF. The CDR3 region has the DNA TGTGCCAGCAGCCAAGAATGGGGGACAGGGGCGGCCTATGGCTACACCTTC.

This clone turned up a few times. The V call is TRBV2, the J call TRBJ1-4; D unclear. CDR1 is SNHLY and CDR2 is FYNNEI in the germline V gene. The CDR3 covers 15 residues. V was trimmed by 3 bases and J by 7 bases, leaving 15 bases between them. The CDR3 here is CASSEEHTSAEKLFF. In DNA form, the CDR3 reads TGTGCCAGCAGTGAGGAGCACACCTCAGCTGAAAAACTGTTTTTT.

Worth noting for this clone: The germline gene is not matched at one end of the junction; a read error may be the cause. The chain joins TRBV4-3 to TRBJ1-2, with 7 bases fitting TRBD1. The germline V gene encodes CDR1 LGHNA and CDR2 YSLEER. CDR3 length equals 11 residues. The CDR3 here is CASSHLGQVAF. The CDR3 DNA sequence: TGCGCCAGCAGCCATCTAGGACAGGTTGCCTTC.

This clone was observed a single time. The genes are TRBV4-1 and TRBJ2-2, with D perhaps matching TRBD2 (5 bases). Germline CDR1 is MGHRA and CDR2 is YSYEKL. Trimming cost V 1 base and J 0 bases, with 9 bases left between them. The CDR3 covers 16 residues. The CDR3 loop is CASSQGAGANTGELFF. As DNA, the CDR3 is TGCGCCAGCAGCCAAGGGGCCGGGGCGAACACCGGGGAGCTGTTTTTT.

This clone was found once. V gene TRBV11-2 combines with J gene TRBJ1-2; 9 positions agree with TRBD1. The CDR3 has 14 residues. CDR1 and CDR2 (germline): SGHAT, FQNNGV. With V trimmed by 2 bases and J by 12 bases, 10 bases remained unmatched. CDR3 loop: CASSLSSGTGSNTF. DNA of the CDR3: TGTGCCAGCAGCTTAAGTTCCGGGACAGGGTCCAACACCTTC.

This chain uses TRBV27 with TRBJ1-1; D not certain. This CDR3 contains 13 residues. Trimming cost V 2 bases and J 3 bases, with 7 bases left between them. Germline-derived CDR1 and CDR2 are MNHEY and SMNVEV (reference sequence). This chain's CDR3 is CASSLRSYTEAFF. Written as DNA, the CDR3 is TGTGCCAGCAGTTTACGGAGTTACACTGAAGCTTTCTTT.

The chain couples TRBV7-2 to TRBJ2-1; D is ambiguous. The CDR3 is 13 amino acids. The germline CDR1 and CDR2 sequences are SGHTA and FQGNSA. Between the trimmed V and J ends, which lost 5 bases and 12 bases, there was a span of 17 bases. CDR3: CASSLLNTGWQFF. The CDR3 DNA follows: TGTGCCAGCAGCCTTCTTAACACGGGTTGGCAGTTCTTC.

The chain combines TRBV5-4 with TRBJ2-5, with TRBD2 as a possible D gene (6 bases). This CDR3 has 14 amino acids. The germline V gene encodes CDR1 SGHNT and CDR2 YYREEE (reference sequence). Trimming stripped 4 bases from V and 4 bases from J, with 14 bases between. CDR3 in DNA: TGTGCCAGCAGCAGTCCTGGGCGGGGAGAGACCCAGTACTTC. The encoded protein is CASSSPGRGETQYF.

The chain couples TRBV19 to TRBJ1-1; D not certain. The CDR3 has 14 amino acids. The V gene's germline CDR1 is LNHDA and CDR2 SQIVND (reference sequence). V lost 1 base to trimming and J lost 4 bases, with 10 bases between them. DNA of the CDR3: TGTGCCAGTAGTATAGGTATGGAGGGCACTGAAGCTTTCTTT. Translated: CASSIGMEGTEAFF. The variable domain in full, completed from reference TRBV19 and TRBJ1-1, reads DGGITQSPKYLFRKEGQNVTLSCEQNLNHDAMYWYRQDPGQGLRLIYYSQIVNDFQKGDIAEGYSVSREKKESFPLTVTSAQKNPTAFYLCASSIGMEGTEAFFGQGTRLTVV.